The 18 T cell receptor beta chains presented below share a single source sample, sequenced in a study of cytomegalovirus exposure and HLA in healthy donors. Both 60 Vbeta primers and 13 Jbeta primers went into the PCR. Libraries were prepared by immunoSEQ multiplex PCR; TCRdb keeps only in-frame clonotypes and omits some of them. The sample records approximately 200,000 clones, roughly four fifths being singletons. Source material: PBMCs. These receptors all come from a girl aged 5 to 17 in good health and CMV-seronegative.

This clone was seen only a few times. The chain is built from TRBV2 and TRBJ1-4; D not resolved. CDR3 length: 14 amino acids. Germline V lookup: CDR1 SNHLY, CDR2 FYNNEI. V was shortened by 8 bases and J by 13 bases, with 23 bases between the two germline ends. As DNA, the CDR3 is TGTGCCAGCCGGGAAGGACCGGGCCGGGAGGGACTGTTTTTT. Translated: CASREGPGREGLFF.

J is TRBJ1-2 and V is TRBV29-1; tentatively, D is TRBD1 (5 bases). The germline gives CDR1 SQVTM, CDR2 ANQGSEA. The CDR3 has 13 residues. The ends were cut back, 6 bases at V and 8 bases at J, with 19 bases in the middle. Here the CDR3 DNA reads TGCAGCGTCCCCCCGTCTGGGGGGTGGGGCTACACCTTC. Amino acids: CSVPPSGGWGYTF.

The chain carries TRBV6-6 and TRBJ1-1; D unclear. The CDR3 extends over 13 amino acids. V was cut by 6 bases and J by 4 bases, with 12 bases left in between. The V gene's germline CDR1 is MNHNY and CDR2 SVGAGI (reference sequence). CDR3 bases: TGTGCCAGCAGGGGCGGTGGAGGCACTGAAGCTTTCTTT. This encodes CASRGGGGTEAFF.

This chain connects TRBV19 to TRBJ2-3, with D perhaps TRBD2 (5 bases). CDR1 is LNHDA, CDR2 SQIVND, per germline (reference sequence). V was shortened by 4 bases and J by 4 bases, with 18 bases between the two germline ends. The CDR3 sequence is 16 residues long. The DNA of the CDR3 is TGTGCCAGTAGTACCATAACTACGACTACTTCAGATACGCAGTATTTT. Translated, it gives CASSTITTTTSDTQYF.

The gene calls are TRBV30 and TRBJ2-5, with 9 bases identical to TRBD2. The CDR3 runs 11 residues. V lost 6 bases, J lost 5 bases, and 1 base stayed unmatched. CDR1 is GTSNPN, CDR2 SVGIG, per germline (reference sequence). For the CDR3, the DNA is TGTGCCTGCGGACTAGCGGAGACCCAGTACTTC. Translated: CACGLAETQYF.

This clone was seen a few times. This sequence joins TRBV28 and TRBJ1-5; D remains unclear. This CDR3 spans 17 amino acids. The V and J ends lost 7 bases and 1 base respectively, with 20 bases between them. Germline V gene data show CDR1 as MDHEN and CDR2 as SYDVKM. DNA for the CDR3: TGTGCCAGCACCCCGGAGGGAAACTTACCCAGCAATCAGCCCCAGCATTTT. Translated: CASTPEGNLPSNQPQHF. Drawing the rest from reference TRBV28 and TRBJ1-5, the complete variable domain is DVKVTQSSRYLVKRTGEKVFLECVQDMDHENMFWYRQDPGLGLRLIYFSYDVKMKEKGDIPEGYSVSREKKERFSLILESASTNQTSMYLCASTPEGNLPSNQPQHFGDGTRLSIL.

This rearrangement joins TRBV19 to TRBJ1-5; a weak D match, TRBD1 (6 bases). There are 14 residues in the CDR3. Trimming stripped 5 bases from V and 3 bases from J, with 11 bases between. Germline V CDR1 and CDR2: LNHDA, SQIVND (reference sequence). In nucleotides, the CDR3 is TGTGCCAGTAGTCCGGGACACCCCAATCAGCCCCAGCATTTT. It is translated as CASSPGHPNQPQHF.

The chain uses TRBV5-6 and TRBJ1-5, with D unclear. V was pared by 0 bases and J by 5 bases, with 3 bases between. The CDR3 length is 12 residues. CDR1 SGHDT and CDR2 YYEEEE come from the germline V gene. The CDR3 region is CASSLGDQPQHF. For the CDR3, the DNA is TGTGCCAGCAGCTTGGGAGATCAGCCCCAGCATTTT.

The CDR3 reads CASSSGGLYGYTF. The CDR3 bases are TGTGCCAGCAGCTCTGGTGGGCTATATGGCTACACCTTC. This chain connects TRBV11-2 to TRBJ1-2; no clear D gene. Between the trimmed V and J ends, which lost 4 bases and 5 bases, there was a span of 11 bases. Germline V CDR1 and CDR2: SGHAT, FQNNGV. This CDR3 comprises 13 residues.

V usage is TRBV15 and J usage is TRBJ1-1; no reliable D call. This CDR3 spans 14 amino acids. Germline V lookup: CDR1 LNHNV, CDR2 YYDKDF (reference sequence). Trimming took off 6 bases at V and 0 bases at J, with 11 bases between the two ends. The CDR3 DNA is TGTGCCACCAGTGTACTGTTAGTGAACACTGAAGCTTTCTTT. This codes for CATSVLLVNTEAFF.

The chain recombines TRBV28 with TRBJ2-7, with 12 bases fitting TRBD2. V lost 6 bases to trimming and J lost 2 bases; unmatched junction nucleotides: 8. The germline V gene encodes CDR1 MDHEN and CDR2 SYDVKM. CDR3 length equals 16 residues. In DNA form, the CDR3 reads TGTGCCAGCAGACTCGCGTCTAGCGGGAGGGCCTACGAGCAGTACTTC. Its protein product is CASRLASSGRAYEQYF. The full variable domain, in which reference TRBV28 and TRBJ2-7 provide the parts outside the CDR3, is DVKVTQSSRYLVKRTGEKVFLECVQDMDHENMFWYRQDPGLGLRLIYFSYDVKMKEKGDIPEGYSVSREKKERFSLILESASTNQTSMYLCASRLASSGRAYEQYFGPGTRLTVT.

Remarks on this clone: One junction end disagrees with the germline gene, perhaps due to a read error. The gene calls are TRBV4-2 and TRBJ2-3, with D maybe TRBD2 (5 bases). This CDR3 has 16 residues. Germline V gene data show CDR1 as LGHNA and CDR2 as YNFKEQ. The DNA for the CDR3 is TGTGCCAGCAGCCAAGATCCCGACCCTAGCACAGATACGCGGTATTTT. It translates to CASSQDPDPSTDTRYF.

J is TRBJ1-6 and V is TRBV14; 9 bases agree with TRBD1. This CDR3 region has 14 residues. The V gene's germline CDR1 is SGHDN and CDR2 FVKESK. Trimming at V came to 5 bases and at J to 6 bases, leaving 2 bases not matched to a gene. The CDR3 bases are TGTGCCAGCAGCGTGGACAGGGGTAATTCACCCCTCCACTTT. It is translated as CASSVDRGNSPLHF. Full variable domain (remainder filled in from reference TRBV14 and TRBJ1-6): EAGVTQFPSHSVIEKGQTVTLRCDPISGHDNLYWYRRVMGKEIKFLLHFVKESKQDESGMPNNRFLAERTGGTYSTLKVQPAELEDSGVYFCASSVDRGNSPLHFGNGTRLTVT.

The chain recombines TRBV9 with TRBJ1-2; D is perhaps TRBD1 (6 bases). Per germline, CDR1 SGDLS and CDR2 YYNGEE. V was pared by 7 bases and J by 6 bases, with 19 bases between. The CDR3 is 14 residues long. DNA of the CDR3: TGTGCCAGCGCGCAGGGGATGGTCTATCATGGCTACACCTTC. Translated: CASAQGMVYHGYTF.

The gene calls are TRBV7-3 and TRBJ2-7, with TRBD1 as a possible D gene (7 bases). The germline V gene encodes CDR1 SGHTA and CDR2 FQGTGA. The CDR3 totals 16 residues. Trimming removed 5 bases from V and 6 bases from J, with 23 bases in between. CDR3 sequence: CASSHKTGEVVCEQYF. In nucleotides, the CDR3 is TGTGCCAGCAGCCACAAAACAGGGGAGGTGGTGTGCGAGCAGTACTTC.

The V call is TRBV9, the J call TRBJ1-3; D possibly corresponds to TRBD1 (5 bases). Germline values: CDR1 SGDLS, CDR2 YYNGEE. Trimming removed 0 bases from V and 6 bases from J, with 13 bases in between. This CDR3 contains 15 residues. The CDR3: CASSVVGRAENTIYF. The CDR3 nucleotides are TGTGCCAGCAGCGTAGTTGGCAGGGCGGAAAACACCATATATTTT.

This sequence joins TRBV19 and TRBJ2-7, with D uncertain. CDR1 and CDR2 (germline): LNHDA, SQIVND (reference sequence). CDR3 length equals 11 residues. V was cut by 9 bases and J by 0 bases, with 6 bases left in between. The CDR3: CASGSSYEQYF. For the CDR3, the DNA is TGTGCCAGCGGTAGCTCCTACGAGCAGTACTTC.

This chain connects TRBV6-1 to TRBJ1-1; D call uncertain. CDR1 MNHNS and CDR2 SASEGT come from the germline V gene. Trimming shortened V by 7 bases and J by 4 bases, and 16 bases separated the two germline ends. This CDR3 is built from 14 residues. The CDR3 DNA reads TGTGCCAGCACCATGAAGTACGGGGTCACTGAAGCTTTCTTT. Encoded protein: CASTMKYGVTEAFF.